A single sample gave rise to the 32 T cell receptor beta chains below, sequenced in a study of CD8 T cells in ankylosing spondylitis. TCRdb itself ran the 5' RACE reads through MiXCR, one entry per CDR3 protein. The sample contains some 140,000 distinct CDR3 sequences, 7% to 9% of which appear only once. The sequencing input was synovial fluid, either unsorted or a sorted T cell fraction (not recorded which). The source is a male donor with ankylosing spondylitis.

This clonotype was counted ten times or more. The chain recombines TRBV6-2 or TRBV6-3 with TRBJ2-3, with 8 nucleotides matching TRBD2. Unmatched junction bases numbered 10, after V lost 2 bases and J lost 6 bases. CDR3 length: 16 residues. Germline CDR1 reads MNHEY; CDR2 reads SVGEGT. The CDR3 sequence is CASSYLPAGAGDTQYF. The CDR3, as DNA: TGTGCCAGCAGTTACCTCCCAGCGGGGGCCGGGGATACGCAGTATTTT.

This clonotype was observed a handful of times. The V and J genes are TRBV20-1 and TRBJ1-6, with D perhaps TRBD1 (6 bases). The CDR3 extends over 15 amino acids. Germline loops: CDR1 DFQATT, CDR2 SNEGSKA (reference sequence). Trimming cost V 7 bases and J 8 bases, with 21 bases left between them. The CDR3 sequence is CSVRAVLAGDSPLHF. The CDR3 DNA reads TGCAGTGTCAGAGCCGTTCTCGCAGGGGATTCACCCCTCCACTTT.

This clonotype has only a few counts. This chain connects TRBV10-3 to TRBJ2-1; D may be TRBD1 (5 bases). The CDR3 sequence is 16 residues long. Deletions cut 2 bases from V and 2 bases from J, with 13 bases between. The germline gives CDR1 ENHRY, CDR2 SYGVKD. CDR3 region: CAISEGAAPAYNEQFF. CDR3 bases: TGTGCCATCAGTGAGGGGGCGGCCCCGGCCTACAATGAGCAGTTCTTC.

This clonotype has a handful of counts. The chain links TRBV9 to TRBJ2-1; 7 bases match TRBD2. The germline gives CDR1 SGDLS, CDR2 YYNGEE. The ends lost 4 bases at V and 4 bases at J; junction bases unmatched: 14. The CDR3 extends over 17 amino acids. CDR3: CASSPSTELARYNEQFF. For the CDR3, the DNA is TGTGCCAGCAGCCCCAGCACGGAACTAGCGAGATACAATGAGCAGTTCTTC.

Many counts were recorded for this clonotype. The genes are TRBV3-1 and TRBJ2-4; no clear D. Trimming removed 4 bases from V and 7 bases from J, with 17 bases in between. Germline V gives CDR1 LGHDT, CDR2 YNNKEL (reference sequence). The CDR3 is 15 amino acids. As DNA, the CDR3 is TGTGCCAGCAGCCGTCGGTCTCTCGGCCCCAACATTCAGTACTTC. Its translation: CASSRRSLGPNIQYF.

In its sample, this clonotype was seen many times. The chain carries TRBV6-5 and TRBJ2-1; D gene uncertain. The CDR3 is 16 residues long. The V gene lost 2 bases and the J gene lost 0 bases, with 11 bases spanning the gap. Germline assignment: CDR1 MNHEY and CDR2 SVGAGI. The CDR3 reads CASSYKQRSSYNEQFF. CDR3 in DNA: TGTGCCAGCAGTTACAAACAGAGGAGCTCCTACAATGAGCAGTTCTTC.

Only a few counts were recorded for this clonotype. The chain's CDR3 is CASSSRGDNNQPQHF. CDR3 bases: TGTGCCAGCAGTTCCAGGGGGGACAACAATCAGCCCCAGCATTTT. The V call is TRBV6-2 or TRBV6-3, the J call TRBJ1-5; 7 bases line up with TRBD1. Looked up from germline, CDR1 is MNHEY and CDR2 is SVGEGT. J lost 3 bases, V lost 4 bases, and 6 bases had no gene match. The CDR3 sequence is 15 residues long.

The genes are TRBV6-2 or TRBV6-3 and TRBJ2-2; 10 positions match TRBD2. Trimming cost V 5 bases and J 6 bases; bases outside gene matches: 9. The V gene's germline CDR1 is MNHEY and CDR2 SVGEGT. This CDR3 has 16 amino acids. This chain's CDR3 is CASSIPGLAPSGELFF. The CDR3 region has the DNA TGTGCCAGCAGTATTCCGGGACTAGCGCCGTCCGGGGAGCTGTTTTTT.

The rearrangement links TRBV12-3 or TRBV12-4 to TRBJ2-3; 8 nucleotides agree with TRBD2. With 5 bases clipped from V and 3 bases from J, the junction kept 7 bases outside the gene matches. CDR3 size: 15 residues. Here the CDR3 DNA reads TGTGCCAGCAGTCAAGTAGCGGGGATAACAGATACGCAGTATTTT. Translated, it gives CASSQVAGITDTQYF.

The rearrangement joins TRBV18 to TRBJ2-3; D is uncertain. Trimming removed 3 bases from V and 4 bases from J, with 5 bases in between. Germline assignment: CDR1 KGHSH and CDR2 LQKENI. The CDR3 is 12 amino acids. CDR3: CASSPLADTQYF. CDR3 sequence (DNA): TGTGCCAGCTCACCCCTAGCAGATACGCAGTATTTT.

This clonotype was seen ten or more times. The chain combines TRBV4-1 with TRBJ1-2, with a possible D match to TRBD1 (5 bases). Germline values: CDR1 MGHRA, CDR2 YSYEKL. The CDR3 has 16 residues. Between the trimmed V and J ends, which lost 0 bases and 4 bases, there was a span of 15 bases. The CDR3: CASSQETRRGAYGYTF. The DNA of the CDR3 is TGCGCCAGCAGCCAAGAGACCAGAAGAGGGGCCTATGGCTACACCTTC.

The chain combines TRBV20-1 with TRBJ1-1, with TRBD1 matching 8 bases. The length of the CDR3 is 15 residues. CDR1 DFQATT and CDR2 SNEGSKA come from the germline V gene (reference sequence). V lost 0 bases, J lost 4 bases, and 7 bases stayed unmatched. CDR3 in DNA: TGCAGTGCTAGAGATTTTAGCGGGACAGGCACTGAAGCTTTCTTT. Protein sequence: CSARDFSGTGTEAFF.

The chain employs TRBV24-1 and TRBJ1-2; TRBD1 aligns across 7 bases. The CDR3 contains 16 residues. V lost 4 bases to trimming and J lost 4 bases; unmatched junction nucleotides: 11. Germline V gene lookup returns CDR1 KGHDR and CDR2 SFDVKD. CDR3 DNA sequence: TGTGCCACCAGTGACCACACAGGGGAAGGGGGCTATGGCTACACCTTC. This sequence encodes CATSDHTGEGGYGYTF.

J is TRBJ2-3 and V is TRBV10-3; perhaps TRBD2 as D (7 bases). Trimming removed 10 bases from V and 1 base from J, with 12 bases in between. The length of the CDR3 is 13 residues. The germline CDR1 and CDR2 sequences are ENHRY and SYGVKD. The CDR3 sequence: CATGRGGTDTQYF. The DNA of the CDR3 is TGTGCCACGGGGAGGGGGGGCACAGATACGCAGTATTTT.

J is TRBJ2-7 and V is TRBV20-1; a weak D match, TRBD1 (6 bases). CDR1 and CDR2 from the germline V gene are DFQATT and SNEGSKA (reference sequence). V lost 3 bases to trimming and J lost 3 bases, with 15 bases between them. The CDR3 totals 14 residues. This CDR3 reads CSARPNRVVYEQYF. For the CDR3, the DNA is TGCAGTGCTAGGCCAAACAGGGTAGTCTACGAGCAGTACTTC.

This clonotype showed up many times. The gene calls are TRBV27 and TRBJ1-5; a weak D match, TRBD1 (6 bases). Trimming pared 2 bases from V and 5 bases from J, leaving 10 bases between. Germline assignment: CDR1 MNHEY and CDR2 SMNVEV (reference sequence). CDR3 length: 14 amino acids. Here the CDR3 DNA reads TGTGCCAGCAGTTTAAGGGGGAACGATCAGCCCCAGCATTTT. Residues: CASSLRGNDQPQHF.

This clonotype has at least ten counts. V usage is TRBV7-2 and J usage is TRBJ2-7; no definite D call. Deletions cut 6 bases from V and 3 bases from J, with 6 bases between. Per germline, CDR1 SGHTA and CDR2 FQGNSA. The CDR3 consists of 11 residues. This CDR3 reads CASSWFYEQYF. CDR3 in DNA: TGTGCCAGCAGTTGGTTCTACGAGCAGTACTTC.

This clonotype has more than one count but fewer than ten. The chain uses TRBV2 and TRBJ1-5; the D gene is possibly TRBD1 (5 bases). The ends were cut back, 4 bases at V and 2 bases at J, with 6 bases in the middle. This CDR3 is built from 13 residues. Germline CDR1 SNHLY, CDR2 FYNNEI. The CDR3 region has the DNA TGTGCCAGCAGTGGGGACGGCAATCAGCCCCAGCATTTT. As protein: CASSGDGNQPQHF.

At least ten counts were recorded for this clonotype. DNA for the CDR3: TGTGCCAGCAGCCCTGGGTTAGCGGGAGGGCCGTGGGATGAGCAGTTCTTC. It specifies CASSPGLAGGPWDEQFF. The chain recombines TRBV4-2 with TRBJ2-1, with TRBD2 identical over 11 bases. The CDR3 has 17 amino acids. V dropped 4 bases and J dropped 8; count of bases not matched to a gene: 13. Germline loops: CDR1 LGHNA, CDR2 YNFKEQ.

In its sample, this clonotype was seen a few times. This rearrangement joins TRBV25-1 to TRBJ1-2; no reliable D call. V was shortened by 3 bases and J by 7 bases, with 15 bases between the two germline ends. CDR1 and CDR2 (germline): MGHDK, SYGVNS. The CDR3 runs to 14 residues. In nucleotides, the CDR3 is TGTGCCAGCAGTGATAGTTCCAGGTATCGTGGCTACACCTTC. Encoded protein: CASSDSSRYRGYTF.

This clonotype was recorded at least ten times. The CDR3 bases are TGTGCCAGCAGTAGGTGGAGCAATCAGCCCCAGCATTTT. Translated: CASSRWSNQPQHF. The chain couples TRBV2 to TRBJ1-5; unclear D gene. V was cut by 5 bases and J by 1 base, with 6 bases left in between. Germline loops: CDR1 SNHLY, CDR2 FYNNEI. This CDR3 is built from 13 residues.

This clonotype occurred a few times. The rearrangement joins TRBV20-1 to TRBJ1-4, with D unresolved. Germline CDR1 DFQATT, CDR2 SNEGSKA (reference sequence). V was shortened by 4 bases and J by 7 bases, with 10 bases between the two germline ends. The CDR3 is made up of 12 amino acids. The CDR3 sequence is CSATYPGEKLFF. The CDR3 nucleotides read TGCAGTGCTACGTATCCGGGTGAAAAACTGTTTTTT.

The rearrangement links TRBV7-8 to TRBJ2-2; 10 nucleotides match TRBD1. The V gene's germline CDR1 is SGHVS and CDR2 FQNEAQ. The CDR3 is 15 residues long. Unmatched junction bases numbered 8, after V lost 5 bases and J lost 8 bases. The CDR3 loop reads CASSQPDRGRGELFF. The CDR3 region has the DNA TGTGCCAGCAGCCAACCCGACAGGGGGCGGGGGGAGCTGTTTTTT.

At least ten counts were recorded for this clonotype. The V gene is TRBV20-1, the J gene TRBJ1-1, with a tentative D call TRBD1 (5 bases). Between the trimmed V and J ends, which lost 1 base and 11 bases, there was a span of 14 bases. This CDR3 is built from 12 residues. The germline V gene has CDR1 DFQATT and CDR2 SNEGSKA (reference sequence). This CDR3 reads CSARVGVGRAFF. In DNA form, the CDR3 reads TGCAGTGCTAGAGTGGGGGTGGGCAGGGCTTTCTTT.

This clonotype was observed many times. The V gene is TRBV29-1, the J gene TRBJ2-3, with TRBD2 matching over 7 bases. V shed 2 bases, J shed 4 bases, and the junction held 6 bases outside the gene matches. The CDR3 has 14 amino acids. Germline V gene data show CDR1 as SQVTM and CDR2 as ANQGSEA. The CDR3 DNA follows: TGCAGCGTTGAAACGGGAGGTTGGGCAGATACGCAGTATTTT. Its protein is CSVETGGWADTQYF.

By sample fraction, this clonotype is medium-sized. V gene TRBV20-1 combines with J gene TRBJ1-1; TRBD1 is a possible D gene (6 bases). This CDR3 spans 11 amino acids. Germline V gives CDR1 DFQATT, CDR2 SNEGSKA (reference sequence). Trimming removed 1 base from V and 11 bases from J, with 11 bases in between. This chain's CDR3 is CSARGEGVAFF. As DNA, the CDR3 is TGCAGTGCTAGAGGAGAGGGGGTGGCTTTCTTT.

This clonotype was recorded many times. This rearrangement joins TRBV7-2 to TRBJ2-1, with D possibly TRBD1 on 6 matching bases. Germline lookup yields CDR1 SGHTA and CDR2 FQGNSA. With 4 bases removed from V and 4 bases from J, the gap between germline ends came to 14 bases. This CDR3 contains 15 residues. The CDR3 loop reads CASSWSGAIYNEQFF. The CDR3 DNA reads as TGTGCCAGCAGCTGGTCAGGGGCTATTTACAATGAGCAGTTCTTC.

This clonotype is categorized as medium-sized. The rearrangement links TRBV5-6 to TRBJ1-2, with D possibly matching TRBD1 (5 bases). V lost 1 base and J lost 2, with 6 bases in between. In germline, CDR1 is SGHDT, CDR2 YYEEEE. CDR3 length: 13 amino acids. The DNA of the CDR3 is TGTGCCAGCAGCTTGCCAGGGAACTATGGCTACACCTTC. Translation gives CASSLPGNYGYTF.

This clonotype was picked up a small number of times. The chain is built from TRBV11-3 and TRBJ2-1; 9 nucleotides align to TRBD2. The trim removed 2 bases at V and 8 bases at J, leaving 7 bases unmatched. There are 15 residues in the CDR3. CDR1 and CDR2 (germline): SGHNT, YENEEA. The CDR3 is CASSLSQRGADEQFF. Written as DNA, the CDR3 is TGTGCCAGCAGCTTATCCCAGCGGGGGGCCGATGAGCAGTTCTTC. The variable domain in full, with the rest retrieved from reference TRBV11-3 and TRBJ2-1, is EAGVVQSPRYKIIEKKQPVAFWCNPISGHNTLYWYLQNLGQGPELLIRYENEEAVDDSQLPKDRFSAERLKGVDSTLKIQPAELGDSAVYLCASSLSQRGADEQFFGPGTRLTVL.

Only a few counts were recorded for this clonotype. The gene calls are TRBV28 and TRBJ1-2; a possible D gene is TRBD1 (6 bases). Between the trimmed V and J ends, which lost 5 bases and 0 bases, there was a span of 13 bases. Germline-derived CDR1 and CDR2 are MDHEN and SYDVKM. The CDR3 loop spans 15 amino acids. CDR3 bases: TGTGCCAGCAGTGAGGGACAAACCCCTAACTATGGCTACACCTTC. Translation gives CASSEGQTPNYGYTF.

V usage is TRBV15 and J usage is TRBJ2-5, with 9 bases identical to TRBD1. Germline CDR1 and CDR2: LNHNV and YYDKDF (reference sequence). Unmatched junction bases numbered 8, after V lost 1 base and J lost 5 bases. The CDR3 has 16 amino acids. CDR3 residues: CATSRAGTGLVETQYF. For the CDR3, the DNA is TGTGCCACCAGCAGAGCCGGGACAGGGTTGGTGGAGACCCAGTACTTC.

This clonotype came up a few times. The V call is TRBV10-1, the J call TRBJ2-7; perhaps TRBD2 as D (5 bases). The CDR3 spans 14 residues. The V and J ends lost 2 bases and 6 bases respectively, with 14 bases between them. In germline, CDR1 is WNHNN, CDR2 SYGVQD (reference sequence). The chain's CDR3 is CASSEQWVGGEQYF. CDR3 nucleotide sequence: TGCGCCAGCAGTGAGCAGTGGGTCGGAGGCGAGCAGTACTTC.